Shown below are 14 T cell receptor beta chains from a single sample sequenced in a study of Ad26.COV2.S vaccination and SARS-CoV-2 variants. The method was immunoSEQ multiplex PCR; TCRdb's version includes in-frame clones alone and lacks a portion of them. The data hold some 290,000 clones, with roughly 80% observed a single time. Treatment in this sample: about 20 received Ad26.COV2.S at low or high dose, single or two shots; roughly five received placebo; per-sample allocation not given. Vaccine and placebo recipients were sampled on day 63 after the first injection. The sample consisted of peripheral blood, taken in a trial of Ad26.COV2.S vaccine versus placebo. The receptor set was obtained from a person between 18 and 65 years old who received the Ad26.COV2.S COVID-19 vaccine or a placebo.

This clone was counted only a few times. This sequence joins TRBV4-1 and TRBJ2-7; D remains ambiguous. V was pared by 0 bases and J by 0 bases, with 12 bases between. The germline gives CDR1 MGHRA, CDR2 YSYEKL. This CDR3 region has 16 residues. In DNA, the CDR3 is TGCGCCAGCAGCCAAGAAGGCCACATCACCTCCTACGAGCAGTACTTC. Amino acid sequence: CASSQEGHITSYEQYF.

The chain uses TRBV5-4 and TRBJ1-1, with 7 bases fitting TRBD1. The germline V gene has CDR1 SGHNT and CDR2 YYREEE (reference sequence). V lost 4 bases and J lost 4; bases outside the gene matches: 4. The CDR3 has 13 amino acids. The DNA for the CDR3 is TGTGCCAGCAGCGCCGGACAGGCCACTGAAGCTTTCTTT. Protein: CASSAGQATEAFF.

The chain joins TRBV21-1 to TRBJ2-5; the table's D call, TRBD1, was not checked against the DNA. TRBV21-1 has pseudogene status. There are 16 residues in the CDR3. CDR3 nucleotides: TGTGCCAGCAGCGGACCCCTGGGCGACAGGGGAGAGACCCAGTACTTC. Protein sequence: CASSGPLGDRGETQYF.

The rearrangement links TRBV28 to TRBJ1-4; a weak D match, TRBD1 (6 bases). Germline loops: CDR1 MDHEN, CDR2 SYDVKM. This CDR3 contains 13 residues. Deletions cut 10 bases from V and 3 bases from J, with 12 bases between. The CDR3 region has the DNA TGTGCCACCACGACAGGAGCTAATGAAAAACTGTTTTTT. It encodes CATTTGANEKLFF.

The V call is TRBV4-2, the J call TRBJ2-5, with 15 bases lining up with TRBD2. Germline lookup yields CDR1 LGHNA and CDR2 YNFKEQ. The CDR3 is 21 residues long. V was pared by 1 base and J by 1 base, with 13 bases of the junction left unmatched. In DNA form, the CDR3 reads TGTGCCAGCAGCCAAGTATTGGTAGCGGGACTAGCGGGGGGCCGCCAAGAGACCCAGTACTTC. Translation gives CASSQVLVAGLAGGRQETQYF.

The rearrangement joins TRBV11-2 to TRBJ2-7; a possible D gene is TRBD2 (5 bases). The CDR3 totals 13 residues. Trimming took 5 bases from V and 6 from J, leaving 14 bases between them. Germline V gene lookup returns CDR1 SGHAT and CDR2 FQNNGV. CDR3 protein: CASSPPRGFEQYF. Here the CDR3 DNA reads TGTGCCAGCAGCCCTCCCCGGGGTTTCGAGCAGTACTTC.

Here the CDR3 DNA reads TGTGCCAGCAGGTCCTACTCAAAGCGGGGCGACACAGATACGCAGTATTTT. This sequence encodes CASRSYSKRGDTDTQYF. The chain links TRBV13 to TRBJ2-3, with 7 bases that match TRBD2. The germline CDR1 and CDR2 sequences are PRHDT and FYEKMQ (reference sequence). After removal of 6 bases from V and 2 bases from J, the junction contained 14 bases not matched to a gene. This CDR3 contains 17 residues.

The chain links TRBV13 to TRBJ2-5; no firm D call. The CDR3 runs to 12 residues. Trimming stripped 3 bases from V and 5 bases from J, with 7 bases between. Germline V CDR1 and CDR2: PRHDT, FYEKMQ (reference sequence). The chain's CDR3 is CASSFFGETQYF. DNA for the CDR3: TGTGCCAGCAGCTTTTTCGGGGAGACCCAGTACTTC. The full variable domain, completed using reference TRBV13 and TRBJ2-5, is AAGVIQSPRHLIKEKRETATLKCYPIPRHDTVYWYQQGPGQDPQFLISFYEKMQSDKGSIPDRFSAQQFSDYHSELNMSSLELGDSALYFCASSFFGETQYFGPGTRLLVL.

The rearrangement links TRBV4-2 to TRBJ2-3, with 9 bases matching TRBD2. The germline gives CDR1 LGHNA, CDR2 YNFKEQ. J gave up 6 bases and V 3 bases, and 7 bases lay outside the gene matches. The CDR3 is 15 amino acids. CDR3 amino acids: CASSHEGGRADTQYF. CDR3 in DNA: TGTGCCAGCAGCCACGAGGGCGGGAGGGCGGATACGCAGTATTTT.

This clone was counted a single time. V gene TRBV29-1 combines with J gene TRBJ1-3; weak D call: TRBD1 (5 bases). The germline V gene has CDR1 SQVTM and CDR2 ANQGSEA. This CDR3 contains 13 residues. CDR3 sequence: CVVSTGGGNTIYF. For the CDR3, the DNA is TGCGTCGTCTCCACGGGGGGTGGAAACACCATATATTTT.

The chain carries TRBV5-1 and TRBJ2-3; 8 bases map to TRBD2. Germline loops: CDR1 SGHRS, CDR2 YFSETQ. The CDR3 extends over 17 amino acids. Trimming cost V 0 bases and J 0 bases; bases outside gene matches: 6. CDR3 loop: CASSLAASGRSTDTQYF. In nucleotides, the CDR3 is TGCGCCAGCAGCTTGGCCGCTAGCGGGCGGAGCACAGATACGCAGTATTTT.

The chain couples TRBV20-1 to TRBJ2-7; 11 bases align to TRBD2. This CDR3 region has 14 residues. Germline V lookup: CDR1 DFQATT, CDR2 SNEGSKA (reference sequence). V dropped 3 bases and J dropped 6; count of bases not matched to a gene: 7. In DNA, the CDR3 is TGCAGTGCTAGTCCTAGCGGGGGGTGGCGCGAGCAGTACTTC. Translated: CSASPSGGWREQYF.

The chain recombines TRBV11-2 with TRBJ2-1; D perhaps matches TRBD1 (6 bases). The CDR3 runs 11 residues. From germline, CDR1 is SGHAT and CDR2 FQNNGV. With 5 bases removed from V and 15 bases from J, the gap between germline ends came to 14 bases. CDR3: CASSPGGEMFF. The DNA for the CDR3 is TGTGCCAGCAGCCCTGGGGGCGAGATGTTCTTC.

The CDR3 reads CASVRVSGGLNTGELFF. The CDR3 DNA reads as TGTGCTAGTGTAAGGGTCAGCGGGGGCCTTAACACCGGGGAGCTGTTTTTT. The chain links TRBV12-5 to TRBJ2-2; the match to TRBD2 covers 8 bases. The J segment lost 2 bases and the V segment lost 7 bases, leaving 12 bases of the junction unmatched. Germline V gene data show CDR1 as LGHNT and CDR2 as FRNRAP. This CDR3 is 17 amino acids long.